The following is a T cell receptor (beta chain) sequence with its context. Its cognate antigen is unknown. The sample is drawn from a study of Tregs in tolerant kidney transplant recipients. Across the study: The nonmyeloablative bone marrow transplants came from related graft donors, with transient mixed chimerism.

The repertoire was sequenced with immunoSEQ multiplex PCR; TCRdb's copy has only in-frame clones and lacks some. The repertoire holds some 74,000 clones, approximately 89% seen once, with 0.34% in the top ten. Study-level findings and limits: For some patients, primers changed over time, blocking nucleotide-level comparison.

Thawed PBMCs were FACS-sorted into unstimulated CD4+CD25+CD127- regulatory T cells, CD4+CD25- non-regulatory cells, CD4 and CD8 cells. The receptor was isolated from a human donor who received a combined kidney and bone marrow transplant. Sample: Tregs from blood, taken before the transplant.

The CDR3 bases are TGCAGTGCTATGGTGTACGAGACCCAGTACTTC. It translates to CSAMVYETQYF. This chain connects TRBV20-1 to TRBJ2-5; D ambiguous. Per germline, CDR1 DFQATT and CDR2 SNEGSKA (reference sequence). This CDR3 has 11 residues. The V and J ends lost 4 bases and 5 bases respectively, with 8 bases between them.